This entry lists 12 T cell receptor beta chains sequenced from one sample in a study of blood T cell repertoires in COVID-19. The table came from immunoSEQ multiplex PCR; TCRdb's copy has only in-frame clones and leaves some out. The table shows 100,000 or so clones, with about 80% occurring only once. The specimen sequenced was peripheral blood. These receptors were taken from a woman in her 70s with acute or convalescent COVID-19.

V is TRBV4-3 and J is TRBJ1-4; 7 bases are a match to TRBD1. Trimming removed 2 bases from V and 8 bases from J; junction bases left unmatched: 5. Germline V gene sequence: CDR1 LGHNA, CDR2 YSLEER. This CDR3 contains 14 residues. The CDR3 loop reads CASSQRQGDEKLFF. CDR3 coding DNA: TGCGCCAGCAGCCAACGACAGGGAGACGAAAAACTGTTTTTT.

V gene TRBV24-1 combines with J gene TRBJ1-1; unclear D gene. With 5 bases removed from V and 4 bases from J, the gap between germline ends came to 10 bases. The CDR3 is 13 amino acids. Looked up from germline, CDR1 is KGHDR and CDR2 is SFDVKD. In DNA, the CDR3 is TGTGCCACCAGTGTCTCTGGGAGCACTGAAGCTTTCTTT. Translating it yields CATSVSGSTEAFF.

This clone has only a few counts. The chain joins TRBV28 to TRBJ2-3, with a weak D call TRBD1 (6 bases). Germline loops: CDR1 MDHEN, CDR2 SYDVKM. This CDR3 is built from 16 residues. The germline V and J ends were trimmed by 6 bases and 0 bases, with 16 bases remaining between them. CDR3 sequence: CASSSTGGFSTDTQYF. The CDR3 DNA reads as TGTGCCAGCAGCTCTACTGGGGGCTTTAGCACAGATACGCAGTATTTT.

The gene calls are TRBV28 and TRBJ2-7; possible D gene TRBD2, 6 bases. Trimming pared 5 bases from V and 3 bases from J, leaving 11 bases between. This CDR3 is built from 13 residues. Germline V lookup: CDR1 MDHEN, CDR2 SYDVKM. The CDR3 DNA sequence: TGTGCCAGCAGTCAGGACTATTTCTACGAGCAGTACTTC. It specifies CASSQDYFYEQYF.

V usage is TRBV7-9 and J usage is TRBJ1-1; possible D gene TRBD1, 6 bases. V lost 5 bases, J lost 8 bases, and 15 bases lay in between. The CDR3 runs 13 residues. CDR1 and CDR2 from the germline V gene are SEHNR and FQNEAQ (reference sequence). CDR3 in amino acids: CASSPYRVAEAFF. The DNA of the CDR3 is TGTGCCAGCAGCCCATACAGGGTGGCCGAAGCTTTCTTT.

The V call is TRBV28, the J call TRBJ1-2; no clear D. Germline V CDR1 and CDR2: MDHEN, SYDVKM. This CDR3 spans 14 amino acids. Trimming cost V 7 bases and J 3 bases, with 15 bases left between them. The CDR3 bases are TGTGCCAGCACCCTGGACTTACTTTACTATGGCTACACCTTC. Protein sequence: CASTLDLLYYGYTF.

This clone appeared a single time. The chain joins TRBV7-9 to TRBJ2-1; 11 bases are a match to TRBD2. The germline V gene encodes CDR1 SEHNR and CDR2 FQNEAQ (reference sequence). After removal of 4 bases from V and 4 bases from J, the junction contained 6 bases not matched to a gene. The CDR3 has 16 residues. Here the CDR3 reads CASSSFSGGAYNEQFF. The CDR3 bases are TGTGCCAGCAGCTCATTTAGCGGGGGGGCGTACAATGAGCAGTTCTTC.

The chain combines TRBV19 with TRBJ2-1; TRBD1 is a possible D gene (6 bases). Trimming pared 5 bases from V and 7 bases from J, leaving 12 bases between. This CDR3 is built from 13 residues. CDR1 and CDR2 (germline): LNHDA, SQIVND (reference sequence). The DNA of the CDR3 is TGTGCCAGTAGTCGGGACACGCGGAATGAGCAGTTCTTC. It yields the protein CASSRDTRNEQFF.

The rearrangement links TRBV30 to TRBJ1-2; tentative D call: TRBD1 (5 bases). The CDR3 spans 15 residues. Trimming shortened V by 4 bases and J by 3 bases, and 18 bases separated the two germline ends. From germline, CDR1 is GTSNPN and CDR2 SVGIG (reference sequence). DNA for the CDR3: TGTGCCTGGAATTCTGGGGCGTCGTCGGACTATGGCTACACCTTC. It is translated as CAWNSGASSDYGYTF.

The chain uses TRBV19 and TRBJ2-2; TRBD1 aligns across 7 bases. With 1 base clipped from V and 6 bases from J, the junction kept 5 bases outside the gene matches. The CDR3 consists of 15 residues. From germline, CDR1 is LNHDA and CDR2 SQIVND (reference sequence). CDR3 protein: CASSIGDSAAGELFF. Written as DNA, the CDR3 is TGTGCCAGTAGTATAGGGGACAGCGCGGCCGGGGAGCTGTTTTTT.

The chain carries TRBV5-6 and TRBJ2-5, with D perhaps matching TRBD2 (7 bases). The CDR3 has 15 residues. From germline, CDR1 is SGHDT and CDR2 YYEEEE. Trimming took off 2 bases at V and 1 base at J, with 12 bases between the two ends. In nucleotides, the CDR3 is TGTGCCAGCAGCTTCGGGGGAGGGGGCCAAGAGACCCAGTACTTC. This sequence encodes CASSFGGGGQETQYF. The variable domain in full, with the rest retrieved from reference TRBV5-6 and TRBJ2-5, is DAGVTQSPTHLIKTRGQQVTLRCSPKSGHDTVSWYQQALGQGPQFIFQYYEEEERQRGNFPDRFSGHQFPNYSSELNVNALLLGDSALYLCASSFGGGGQETQYFGPGTRLLVL.

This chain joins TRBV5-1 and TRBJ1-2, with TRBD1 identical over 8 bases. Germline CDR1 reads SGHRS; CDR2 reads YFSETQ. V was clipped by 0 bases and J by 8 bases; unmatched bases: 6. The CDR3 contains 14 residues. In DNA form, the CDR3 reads TGCGCCAGCAGCTTGGTGGGACAGGACGCGGGCTACACCTTC. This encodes CASSLVGQDAGYTF.